This record looks at one TCR beta chain sequence and its context. The source of the sample is a study of blood T cell repertoires in COVID-19. Assay: immunoSEQ multiplex PCR; the TCRdb copy retains only in-frame clones and omits some. The sample carries roughly 400,000 clones, over 85% recorded once. The germline CDR1 and CDR2 sequences are KGHSH and LQKENI. V lost 4 bases to trimming and J lost 0 bases, with 18 bases between them. This CDR3 is 18 amino acids long. This chain joins TRBV18 and TRBJ1-4; D unresolved. The TCR originated in a woman aged 30 to 39 who had recovered from COVID-19. Sequenced: PBMCs or T cells enriched from blood (not recorded which). CDR3 sequence reads: CASSLRSLPYATNEKLFF. The CDR3 nucleotides are TGTGCCAGCTCACTTCGGTCCCTACCTTATGCAACTAATGAAAAACTGTTTTTT.